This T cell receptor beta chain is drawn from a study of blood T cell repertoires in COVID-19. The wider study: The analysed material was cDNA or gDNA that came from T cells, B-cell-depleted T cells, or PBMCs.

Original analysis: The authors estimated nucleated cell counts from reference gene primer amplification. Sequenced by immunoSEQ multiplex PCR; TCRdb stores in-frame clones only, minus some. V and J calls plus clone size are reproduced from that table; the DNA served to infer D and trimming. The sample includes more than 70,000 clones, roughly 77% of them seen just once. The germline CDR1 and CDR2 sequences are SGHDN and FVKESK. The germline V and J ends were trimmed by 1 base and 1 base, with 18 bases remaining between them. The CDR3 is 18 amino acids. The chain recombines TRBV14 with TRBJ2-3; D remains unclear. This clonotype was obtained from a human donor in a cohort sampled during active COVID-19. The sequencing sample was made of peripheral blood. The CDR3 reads CASSQGSRVELGTDTQYF. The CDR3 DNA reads TGTGCCAGCAGCCAAGGTAGCCGCGTCGAGTTAGGCACAGATACGCAGTATTTT.